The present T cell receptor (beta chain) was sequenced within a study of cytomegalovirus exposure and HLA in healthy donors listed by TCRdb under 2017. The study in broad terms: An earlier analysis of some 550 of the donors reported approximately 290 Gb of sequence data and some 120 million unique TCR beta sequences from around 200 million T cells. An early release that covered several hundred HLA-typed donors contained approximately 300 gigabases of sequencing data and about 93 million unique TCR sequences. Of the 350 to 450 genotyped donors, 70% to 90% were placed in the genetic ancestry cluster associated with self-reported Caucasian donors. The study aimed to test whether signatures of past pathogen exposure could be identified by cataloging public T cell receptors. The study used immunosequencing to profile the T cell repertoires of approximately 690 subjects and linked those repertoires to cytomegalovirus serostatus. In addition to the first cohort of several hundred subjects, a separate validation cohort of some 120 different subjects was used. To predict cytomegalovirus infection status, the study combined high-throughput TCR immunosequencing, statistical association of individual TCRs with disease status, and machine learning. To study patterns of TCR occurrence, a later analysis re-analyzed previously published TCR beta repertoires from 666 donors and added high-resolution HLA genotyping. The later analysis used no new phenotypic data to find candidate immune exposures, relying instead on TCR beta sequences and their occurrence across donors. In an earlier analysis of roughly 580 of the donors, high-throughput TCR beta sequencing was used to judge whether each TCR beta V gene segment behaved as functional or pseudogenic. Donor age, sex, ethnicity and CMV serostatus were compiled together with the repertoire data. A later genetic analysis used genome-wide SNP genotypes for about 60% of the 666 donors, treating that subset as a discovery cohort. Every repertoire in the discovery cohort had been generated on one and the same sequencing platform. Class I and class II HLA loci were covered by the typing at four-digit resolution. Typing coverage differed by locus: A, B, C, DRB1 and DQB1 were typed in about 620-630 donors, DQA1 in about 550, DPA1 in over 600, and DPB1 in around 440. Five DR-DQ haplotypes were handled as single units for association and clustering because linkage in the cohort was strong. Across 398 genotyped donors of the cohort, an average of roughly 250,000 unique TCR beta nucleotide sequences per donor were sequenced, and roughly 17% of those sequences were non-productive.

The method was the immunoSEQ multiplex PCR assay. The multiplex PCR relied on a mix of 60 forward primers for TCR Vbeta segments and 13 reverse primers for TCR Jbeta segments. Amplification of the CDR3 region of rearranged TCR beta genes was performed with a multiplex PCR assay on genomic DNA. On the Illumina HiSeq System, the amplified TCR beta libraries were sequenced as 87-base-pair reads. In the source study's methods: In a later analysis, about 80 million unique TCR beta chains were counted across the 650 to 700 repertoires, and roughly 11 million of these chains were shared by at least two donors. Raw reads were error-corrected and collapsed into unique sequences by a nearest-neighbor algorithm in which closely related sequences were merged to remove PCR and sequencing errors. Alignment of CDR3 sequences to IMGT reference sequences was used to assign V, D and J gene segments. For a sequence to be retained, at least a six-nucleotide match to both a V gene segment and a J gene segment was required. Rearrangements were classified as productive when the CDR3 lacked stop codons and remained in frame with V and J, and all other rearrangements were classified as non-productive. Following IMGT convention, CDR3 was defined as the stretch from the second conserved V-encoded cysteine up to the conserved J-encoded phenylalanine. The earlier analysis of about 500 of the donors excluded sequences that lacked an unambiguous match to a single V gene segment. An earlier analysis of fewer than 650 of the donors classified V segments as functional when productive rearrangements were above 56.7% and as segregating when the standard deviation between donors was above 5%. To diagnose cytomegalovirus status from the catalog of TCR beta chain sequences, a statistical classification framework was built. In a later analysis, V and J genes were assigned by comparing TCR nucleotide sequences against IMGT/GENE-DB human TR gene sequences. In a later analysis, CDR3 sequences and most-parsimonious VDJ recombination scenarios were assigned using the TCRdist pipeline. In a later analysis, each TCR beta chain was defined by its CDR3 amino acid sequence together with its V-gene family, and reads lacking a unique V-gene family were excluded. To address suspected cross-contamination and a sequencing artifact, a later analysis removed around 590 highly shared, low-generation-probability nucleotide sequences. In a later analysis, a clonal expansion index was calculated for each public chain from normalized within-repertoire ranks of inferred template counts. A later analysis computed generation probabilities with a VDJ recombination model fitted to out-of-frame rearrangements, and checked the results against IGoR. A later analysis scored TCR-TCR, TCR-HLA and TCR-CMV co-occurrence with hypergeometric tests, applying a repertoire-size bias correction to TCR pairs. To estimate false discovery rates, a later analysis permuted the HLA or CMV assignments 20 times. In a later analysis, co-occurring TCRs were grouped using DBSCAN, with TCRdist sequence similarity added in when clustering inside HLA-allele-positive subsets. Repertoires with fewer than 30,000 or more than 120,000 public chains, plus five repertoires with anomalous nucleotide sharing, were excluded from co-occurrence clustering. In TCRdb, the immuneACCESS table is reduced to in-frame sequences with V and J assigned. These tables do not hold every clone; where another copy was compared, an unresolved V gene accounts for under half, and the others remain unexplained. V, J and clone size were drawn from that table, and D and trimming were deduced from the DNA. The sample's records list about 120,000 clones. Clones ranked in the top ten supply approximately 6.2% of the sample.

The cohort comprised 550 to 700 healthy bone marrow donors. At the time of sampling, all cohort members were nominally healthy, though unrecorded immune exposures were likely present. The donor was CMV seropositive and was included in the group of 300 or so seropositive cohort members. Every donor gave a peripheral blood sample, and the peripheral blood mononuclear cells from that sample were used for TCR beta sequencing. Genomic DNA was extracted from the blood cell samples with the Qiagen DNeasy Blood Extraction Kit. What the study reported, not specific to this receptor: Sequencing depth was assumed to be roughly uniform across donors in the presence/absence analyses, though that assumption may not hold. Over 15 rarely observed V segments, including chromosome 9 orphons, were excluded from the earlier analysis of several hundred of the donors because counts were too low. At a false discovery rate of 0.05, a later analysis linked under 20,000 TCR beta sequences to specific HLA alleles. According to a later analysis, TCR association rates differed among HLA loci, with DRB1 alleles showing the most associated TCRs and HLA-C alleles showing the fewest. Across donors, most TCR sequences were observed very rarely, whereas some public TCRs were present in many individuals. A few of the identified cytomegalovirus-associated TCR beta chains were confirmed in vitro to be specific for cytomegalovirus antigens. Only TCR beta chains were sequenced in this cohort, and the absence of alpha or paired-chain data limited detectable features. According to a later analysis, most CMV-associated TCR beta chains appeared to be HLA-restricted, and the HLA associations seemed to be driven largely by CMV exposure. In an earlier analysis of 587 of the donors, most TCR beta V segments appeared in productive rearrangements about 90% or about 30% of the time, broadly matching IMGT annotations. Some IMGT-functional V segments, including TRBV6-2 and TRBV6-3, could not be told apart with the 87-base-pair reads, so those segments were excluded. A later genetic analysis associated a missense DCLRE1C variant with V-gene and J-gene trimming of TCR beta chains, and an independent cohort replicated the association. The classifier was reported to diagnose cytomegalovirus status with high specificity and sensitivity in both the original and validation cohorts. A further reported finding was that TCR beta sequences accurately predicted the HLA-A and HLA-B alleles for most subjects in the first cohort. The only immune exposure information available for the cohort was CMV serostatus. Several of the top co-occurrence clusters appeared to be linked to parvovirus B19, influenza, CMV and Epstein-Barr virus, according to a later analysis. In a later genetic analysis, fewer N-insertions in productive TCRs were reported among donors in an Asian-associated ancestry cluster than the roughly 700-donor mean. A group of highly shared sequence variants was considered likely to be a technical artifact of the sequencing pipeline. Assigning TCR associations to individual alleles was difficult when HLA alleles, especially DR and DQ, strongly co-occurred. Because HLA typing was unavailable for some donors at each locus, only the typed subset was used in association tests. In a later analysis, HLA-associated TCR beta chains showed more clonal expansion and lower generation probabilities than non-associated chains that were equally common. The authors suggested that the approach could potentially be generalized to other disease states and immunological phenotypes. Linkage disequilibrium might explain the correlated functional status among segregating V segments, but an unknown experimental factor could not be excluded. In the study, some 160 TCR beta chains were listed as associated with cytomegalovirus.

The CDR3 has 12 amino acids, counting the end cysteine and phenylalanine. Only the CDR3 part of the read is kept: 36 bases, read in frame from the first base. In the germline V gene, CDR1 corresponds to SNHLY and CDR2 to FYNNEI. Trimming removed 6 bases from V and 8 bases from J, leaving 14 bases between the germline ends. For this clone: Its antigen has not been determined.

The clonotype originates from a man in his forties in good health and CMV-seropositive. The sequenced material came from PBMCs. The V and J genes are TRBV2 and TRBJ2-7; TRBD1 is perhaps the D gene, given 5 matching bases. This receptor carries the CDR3 CASRDMMAKQYF. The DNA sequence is TGTGCCAGCAGGGACATGATGGCGAAGCAGTACTTC.